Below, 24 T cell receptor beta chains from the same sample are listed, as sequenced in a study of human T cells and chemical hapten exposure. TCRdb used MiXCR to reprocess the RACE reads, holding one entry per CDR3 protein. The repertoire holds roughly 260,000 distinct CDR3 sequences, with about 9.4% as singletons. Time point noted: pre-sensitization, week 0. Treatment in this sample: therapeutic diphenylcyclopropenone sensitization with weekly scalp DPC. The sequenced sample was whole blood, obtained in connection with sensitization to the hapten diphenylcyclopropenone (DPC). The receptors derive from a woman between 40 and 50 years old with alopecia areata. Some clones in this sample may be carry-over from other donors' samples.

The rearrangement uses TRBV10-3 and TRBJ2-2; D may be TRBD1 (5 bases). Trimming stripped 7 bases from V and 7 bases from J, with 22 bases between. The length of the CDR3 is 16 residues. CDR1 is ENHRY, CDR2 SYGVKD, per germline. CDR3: CAITKSGAGFGGELFF. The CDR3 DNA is TGTGCCATCACAAAGAGTGGGGCAGGCTTCGGCGGGGAGCTGTTTTTT.

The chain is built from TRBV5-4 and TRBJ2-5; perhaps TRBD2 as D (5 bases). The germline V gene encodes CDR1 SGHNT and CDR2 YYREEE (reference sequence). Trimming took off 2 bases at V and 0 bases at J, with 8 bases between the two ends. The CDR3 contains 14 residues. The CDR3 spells CASSFLRDQETQYF. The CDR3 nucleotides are TGTGCCAGCAGCTTTTTGCGGGACCAAGAGACCCAGTACTTC.

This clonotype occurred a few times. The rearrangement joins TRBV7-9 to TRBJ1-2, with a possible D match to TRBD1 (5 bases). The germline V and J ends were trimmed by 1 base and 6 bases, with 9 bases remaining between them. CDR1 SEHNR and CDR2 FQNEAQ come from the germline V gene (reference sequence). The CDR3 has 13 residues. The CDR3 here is CASSLEGSHGYTF. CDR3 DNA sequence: TGTGCCAGCAGCTTAGAGGGGTCCCATGGCTACACCTTC.

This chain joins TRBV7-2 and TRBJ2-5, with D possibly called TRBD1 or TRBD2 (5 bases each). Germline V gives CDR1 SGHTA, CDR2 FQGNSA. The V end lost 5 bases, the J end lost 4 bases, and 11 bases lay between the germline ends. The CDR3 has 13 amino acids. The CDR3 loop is CASSPGTRETQYF. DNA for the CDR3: TGTGCCAGCAGCCCAGGGACCAGAGAGACCCAGTACTTC.

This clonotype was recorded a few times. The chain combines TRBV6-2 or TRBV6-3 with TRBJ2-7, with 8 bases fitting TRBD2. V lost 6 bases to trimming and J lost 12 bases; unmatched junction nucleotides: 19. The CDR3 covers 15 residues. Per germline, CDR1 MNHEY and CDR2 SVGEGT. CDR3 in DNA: TGTGCCAGCAGCCGCCGGCCGGAGGCGGGAGGCCTTCTGTACTTC. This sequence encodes CASSRRPEAGGLLYF.

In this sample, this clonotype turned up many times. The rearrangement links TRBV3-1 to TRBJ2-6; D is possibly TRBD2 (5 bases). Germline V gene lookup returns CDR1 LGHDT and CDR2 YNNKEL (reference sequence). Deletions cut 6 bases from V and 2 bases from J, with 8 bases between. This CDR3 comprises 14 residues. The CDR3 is CASRRTPGANVLTF. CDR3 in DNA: TGTGCCAGCAGACGGACTCCTGGGGCCAACGTCCTGACTTTC.

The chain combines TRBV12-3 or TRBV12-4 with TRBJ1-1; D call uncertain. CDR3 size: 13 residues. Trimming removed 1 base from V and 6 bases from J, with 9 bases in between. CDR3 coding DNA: TGTGCCAGCAGTTTAGGCCGGGGTTCTGAAGCTTTCTTT. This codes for CASSLGRGSEAFF.

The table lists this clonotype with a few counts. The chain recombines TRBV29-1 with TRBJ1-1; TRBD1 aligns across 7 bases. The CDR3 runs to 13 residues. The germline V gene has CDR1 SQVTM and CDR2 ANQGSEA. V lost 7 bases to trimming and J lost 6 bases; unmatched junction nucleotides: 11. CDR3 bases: TGCAGCGCCGCAGGGGGGGTAGAGGCTGAAGCTTTCTTT. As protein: CSAAGGVEAEAFF.

The CDR3 loop reads CASSYWPGELFF. CDR3 coding DNA: TGTGCCAGCAGTTACTGGCCCGGGGAGCTGTTTTTT. The rearrangement joins TRBV6-5 to TRBJ2-2; D not resolved. This CDR3 contains 12 residues. V lost 1 base to trimming and J lost 6 bases, with 3 bases between them. CDR1 and CDR2 from the germline V gene are MNHEY and SVGAGI.

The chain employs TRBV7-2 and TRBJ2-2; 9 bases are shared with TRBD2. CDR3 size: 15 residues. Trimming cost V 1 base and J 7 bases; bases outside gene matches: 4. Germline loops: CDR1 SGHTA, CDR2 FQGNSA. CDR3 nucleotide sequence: TGTGCCAGCAGCTTAGTGGTTAGCGGGAGCGGGGAGCTGTTTTTT. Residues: CASSLVVSGSGELFF.

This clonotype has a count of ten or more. This chain's CDR3 is CASSPRGGNTEAFF. CDR3 in DNA: TGTGCCAGCAGTCCCCGTGGAGGGAACACTGAAGCTTTCTTT. The gene calls are TRBV12-3 or TRBV12-4 and TRBJ1-1; D remains unclear. Trimming removed 5 bases from V and 1 base from J, with 11 bases in between. The CDR3 sequence is 14 residues long.

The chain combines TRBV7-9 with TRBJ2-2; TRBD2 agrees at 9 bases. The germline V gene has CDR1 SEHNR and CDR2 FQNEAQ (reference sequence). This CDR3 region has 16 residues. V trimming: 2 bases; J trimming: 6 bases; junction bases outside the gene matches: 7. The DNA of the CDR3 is TGTGCCAGCAGCTTATGGGCGGGAGGGCCCGCCGGGGAGCTGTTTTTT. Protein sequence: CASSLWAGGPAGELFF.

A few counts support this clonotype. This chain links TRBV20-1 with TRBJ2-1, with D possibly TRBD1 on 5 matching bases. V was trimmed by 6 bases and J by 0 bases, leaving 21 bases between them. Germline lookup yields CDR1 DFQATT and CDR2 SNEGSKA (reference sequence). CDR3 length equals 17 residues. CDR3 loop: CSAEPLLGQSSYNEQFF. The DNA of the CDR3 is TGCAGTGCAGAGCCCCTCCTAGGACAAAGCTCCTACAATGAGCAGTTCTTC.

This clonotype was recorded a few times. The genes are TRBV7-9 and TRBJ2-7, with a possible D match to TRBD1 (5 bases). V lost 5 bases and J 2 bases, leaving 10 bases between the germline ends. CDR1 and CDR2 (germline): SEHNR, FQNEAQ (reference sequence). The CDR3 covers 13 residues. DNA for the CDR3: TGTGCCAGCAGCCCGACAGAAACCTACGAGCAGTACTTC. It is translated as CASSPTETYEQYF.

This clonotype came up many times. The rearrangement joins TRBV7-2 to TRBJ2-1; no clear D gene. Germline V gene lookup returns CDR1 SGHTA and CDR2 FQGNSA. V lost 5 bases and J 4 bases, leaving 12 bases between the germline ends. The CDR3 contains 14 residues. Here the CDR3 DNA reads TGTGCCAGCAGCCAGTCCGTAACATACAATGAGCAGTTCTTC. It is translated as CASSQSVTYNEQFF.

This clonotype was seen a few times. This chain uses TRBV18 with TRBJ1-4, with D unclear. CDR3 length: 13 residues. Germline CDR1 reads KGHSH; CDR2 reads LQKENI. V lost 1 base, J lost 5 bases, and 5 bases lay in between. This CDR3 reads CASSPRENEKLFF. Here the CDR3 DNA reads TGTGCCAGCTCACCACGGGAGAATGAAAAACTGTTTTTT.

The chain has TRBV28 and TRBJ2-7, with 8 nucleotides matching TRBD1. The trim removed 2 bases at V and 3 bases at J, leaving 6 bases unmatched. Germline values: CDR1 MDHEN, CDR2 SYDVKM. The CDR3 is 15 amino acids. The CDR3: CASSLGGTGIYEQYF. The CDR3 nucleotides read TGTGCCAGCAGTTTAGGTGGGACAGGTATCTACGAGCAGTACTTC.

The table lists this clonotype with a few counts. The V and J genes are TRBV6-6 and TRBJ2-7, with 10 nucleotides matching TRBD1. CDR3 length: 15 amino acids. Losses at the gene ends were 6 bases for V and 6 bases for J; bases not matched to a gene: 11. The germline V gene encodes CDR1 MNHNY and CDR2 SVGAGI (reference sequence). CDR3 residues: CASSLPPGQGSEQYF. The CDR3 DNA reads TGTGCCAGCAGCCTACCTCCGGGACAGGGGAGCGAGCAGTACTTC.

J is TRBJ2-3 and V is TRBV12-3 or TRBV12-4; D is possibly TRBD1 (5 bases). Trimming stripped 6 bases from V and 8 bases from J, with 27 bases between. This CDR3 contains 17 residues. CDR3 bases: TGTGCCAGCAGGGCGACCCCTGGACAACTACCTAGGGGTACGCAGTATTTT. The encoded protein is CASRATPGQLPRGTQYF.

For the CDR3, the DNA is TGCAGCGTTGGACAGGGTCAGCGCACGCAGTATTTT. Protein: CSVGQGQRTQYF. J is TRBJ2-3 and V is TRBV29-1; 7 bases fit TRBD1. V was pared by 4 bases and J by 9 bases, with 7 bases of the junction left unmatched. This CDR3 is built from 12 residues. Germline CDR1 is SQVTM and CDR2 is ANQGSEA.

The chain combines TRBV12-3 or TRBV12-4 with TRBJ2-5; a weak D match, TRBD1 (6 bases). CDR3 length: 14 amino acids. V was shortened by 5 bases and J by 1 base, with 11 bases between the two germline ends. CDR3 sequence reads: CASSPQGTQETQYF. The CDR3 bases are TGTGCCAGCAGTCCCCAGGGGACCCAAGAGACCCAGTACTTC.

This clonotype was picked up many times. The CDR3 region is CASSLGTLTYEQYF. For the CDR3, the DNA is TGTGCCAGCAGCTTGGGGACGCTTACCTACGAGCAGTACTTC. V is TRBV5-6 and J is TRBJ2-7, with unresolved D. Trimming pared 0 bases from V and 2 bases from J, leaving 9 bases between. This CDR3 comprises 14 residues. Germline lookup yields CDR1 SGHDT and CDR2 YYEEEE.

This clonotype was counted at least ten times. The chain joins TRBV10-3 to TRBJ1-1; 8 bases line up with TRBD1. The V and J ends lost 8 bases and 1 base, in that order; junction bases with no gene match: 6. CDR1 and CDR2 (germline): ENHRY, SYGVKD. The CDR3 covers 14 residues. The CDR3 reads CAIAPDRANTEAFF. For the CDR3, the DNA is TGTGCCATCGCCCCGGACAGGGCGAACACTGAAGCTTTCTTT.

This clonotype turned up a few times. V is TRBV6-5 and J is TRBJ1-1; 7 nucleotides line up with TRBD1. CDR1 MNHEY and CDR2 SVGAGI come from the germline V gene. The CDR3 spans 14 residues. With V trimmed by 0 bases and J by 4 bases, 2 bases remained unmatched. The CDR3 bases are TGTGCCAGCAGTTACTCGACAGGGACCACTGAAGCTTTCTTT. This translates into CASSYSTGTTEAFF.